This T cell receptor beta chain came from a study of blood T cell repertoires in COVID-19. Turning to the study itself: The cDNA or gDNA used as material had been derived from T cells, B-cell-depleted T cells, or PBMCs.

The method was immunoSEQ multiplex PCR; TCRdb's version includes in-frame clones alone and lacks a portion of them. The table has 120,000 to 150,000 clones, approximately 82% seen once. Trimming removed 4 bases from V and 4 bases from J; junction bases left unmatched: 4. This CDR3 is 15 amino acids long. Germline values: CDR1 SGHRS, CDR2 YFSETQ. This TCR came from a human donor in a cohort sampled during active COVID-19. Sequenced material: peripheral blood. V gene TRBV5-1 combines with J gene TRBJ2-2, with 10 nucleotides matching TRBD1. The CDR3, as DNA: TGCGCCAGCAGCGTGACAGGGGGCCCCACCGGGGAGCTGTTTTTT. Translated: CASSVTGGPTGELFF.